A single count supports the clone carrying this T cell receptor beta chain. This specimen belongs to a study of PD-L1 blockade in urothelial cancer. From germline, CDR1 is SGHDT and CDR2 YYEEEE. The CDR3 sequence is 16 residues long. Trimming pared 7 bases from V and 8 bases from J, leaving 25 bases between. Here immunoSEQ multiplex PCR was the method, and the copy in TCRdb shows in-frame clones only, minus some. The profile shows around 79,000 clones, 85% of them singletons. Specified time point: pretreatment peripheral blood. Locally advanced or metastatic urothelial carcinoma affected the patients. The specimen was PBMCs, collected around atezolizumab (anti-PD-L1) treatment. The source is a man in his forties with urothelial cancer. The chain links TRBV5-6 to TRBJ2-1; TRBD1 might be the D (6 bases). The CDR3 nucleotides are TGTGCCAGCTCAAATCTCCCCCAGCGACAGGACGATGAGCAGTTCTTC. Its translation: CASSNLPQRQDDEQFF.